Described below is a single TCR beta chain sequence and its context. Its antigen remains unidentified. This specimen belongs to a study of OX40 agonist ivuxolimab in advanced cancers. At the level of the study: Patients assigned to dose escalation were diagnosed with hepatocellular carcinoma, melanoma, renal cell or head and neck cancer.

Only in-frame clones appear in the TCRdb table, and some are missing; sequencing was by immunoSEQ multiplex PCR. The sample gives roughly 72,000 clones, over 90% of which show up once; 15% to 18% is in the top ten. Findings and caveats of the study: Averaged across samples, CD8+ T cells carried more expanded clones than CD4+ did.

Sequenced here: CD4+ or CD8+ T cells sorted from blood, sampled in a trial of the OX40 agonist ivuxolimab. The source of this sequence is an adult with an advanced solid tumor such as melanoma, head and neck, liver or kidney cancer.

The CDR3 DNA is TGTGCCAGCAGCTTAGAGCGGGGCGTCCCCAATGAGCAGTTCTTC. Its translation is CASSLERGVPNEQFF. The rearrangement joins TRBV7-2 to TRBJ2-1; TRBD2 matches at 7 bases. Germline V gives CDR1 SGHTA, CDR2 FQGNSA. J gave up 6 bases and V 1 base, and 6 bases lay outside the gene matches. This CDR3 region has 15 residues.